Below are 27 T cell receptor beta chains sequenced from a single sample in a study of blood T cell repertoires in COVID-19 (dated by TCRdb to about 2020). The library came from the immunoSEQ multiplex PCR assay. TCRdb carries this immuneACCESS record with in-frame sequences only. Its versions omit some clonotypes, under half of them owing to an unresolved V gene in the studies checked, with the rest unexplained. The sample table records 200,000 to 250,000 clones; 75% to 85% of these occur just once. The ten largest make up less than 7.5% of the sample. Sequenced input: peripheral blood. The source is a woman aged 45-59 years with acute or convalescent COVID-19.

This chain uses TRBV28 with TRBJ2-5, with 7 bases that match TRBD2. CDR1 is MDHEN and CDR2 is SYDVKM in the germline V gene. The CDR3 runs 16 residues. V lost 5 bases and J lost 2; bases outside the gene matches: 11. CDR3 sequence: CASSPAGLADQETQYF. The CDR3 region has the DNA TGTGCCAGCAGTCCTGCGGGGCTAGCGGATCAAGAGACCCAGTACTTC.

The chain couples TRBV6-6 to TRBJ2-1; 8 positions match TRBD2. Trimming removed 4 bases from V and 5 bases from J; junction bases left unmatched: 10. The germline CDR1 and CDR2 sequences are MNHNY and SVGAGI (reference sequence). The CDR3 has 16 amino acids. The CDR3 loop reads CASSSLSGSLHNEQFF. In DNA, the CDR3 is TGTGCCAGCAGTTCCTTAAGCGGGAGTCTCCACAATGAGCAGTTCTTC.

This clone was observed a single time. The J gene is TRBJ1-2, the V gene TRBV9; the D gene is possibly TRBD1 (5 bases). With 1 base removed from V and 2 bases from J, the gap between germline ends came to 9 bases. The germline V gene has CDR1 SGDLS and CDR2 YYNGEE. The CDR3 is made up of 14 amino acids. The DNA of the CDR3 is TGTGCCAGCAGCGTATATGGGGGGAACTATGGCTACACCTTC. Its translation: CASSVYGGNYGYTF.

The chain recombines TRBV13 with TRBJ1-2, with TRBD1 matching over 8 bases. This CDR3 region has 14 residues. J lost 7 bases, V lost 0 bases, and 4 bases had no gene match. CDR1 is PRHDT and CDR2 is FYEKMQ in the germline V gene (reference sequence). Written as DNA, the CDR3 is TGTGCCAGCAGCTTAGGTCAGGGGGCGAGTGGCTACACCTTC. It is translated as CASSLGQGASGYTF.

This chain connects TRBV29-1 to TRBJ2-6; 8 bases map to TRBD1. The V gene's germline CDR1 is SQVTM and CDR2 ANQGSEA. The CDR3 totals 15 residues. Unmatched junction bases numbered 6, after V lost 6 bases and J lost 2 bases. The CDR3 sequence is CSVVGQGTGANVLTF. In DNA form, the CDR3 reads TGCAGCGTCGTCGGACAGGGCACTGGGGCCAACGTCCTGACTTTC. The whole variable domain, remainder taken from reference TRBV29-1 and TRBJ2-6, is SAVISQKPSRDICQRGTSLTIQCQVDSQVTMMFWYRQQPGQSLTLIATANQGSEATYESGFVIDKFPISRPNLTFSTLTVSNMSPEDSSIYLCSVVGQGTGANVLTFGAGSRLTVL.

This chain joins TRBV3-1 (or the pseudogene TRBV3-2) and TRBJ2-1; 13 bases are a match to TRBD2. Looked up from germline, CDR1 is LGHDT and CDR2 is YNNKEL (reference sequence). This CDR3 has 14 residues. Trimming removed 6 bases from V and 8 bases from J; junction bases left unmatched: 4. CDR3 amino acids: CASRDGLAGDEQFF. The CDR3 bases are TGTGCCAGCAGGGACGGACTAGCGGGAGATGAGCAGTTCTTC.

This chain links TRBV2 with TRBJ2-7; possibly TRBD1 for D (6 bases). The V end lost 2 bases, the J end lost 2 bases, and 10 bases lay between the germline ends. This CDR3 is 14 amino acids long. CDR1 and CDR2 (germline): SNHLY, FYNNEI. CDR3 sequence: CASSESTGTYEQYF. The CDR3, as DNA: TGTGCCAGCAGTGAATCGACAGGTACCTACGAGCAGTACTTC.

This sequence joins TRBV10-1 and TRBJ1-1; D is uncertain. CDR1 is WNHNN and CDR2 is SYGVQD in the germline V gene (reference sequence). V lost 0 bases to trimming and J lost 6 bases, with 14 bases between them. The CDR3 is 15 residues long. CDR3 sequence reads: CASSESGRGKPEAFF. CDR3 nucleotides: TGCGCCAGCAGTGAGTCCGGTCGGGGAAAGCCTGAAGCTTTCTTT.

This clone appeared once. The V and J genes are TRBV12-3 or TRBV12-4 and TRBJ2-2; D gene uncertain. The germline V and J ends were trimmed by 3 bases and 7 bases, with 3 bases remaining between them. This CDR3 comprises 11 residues. This CDR3 reads CASSFIGELFF. The DNA for the CDR3 is TGTGCCAGCAGTTTCATCGGGGAGCTGTTTTTT.

This chain links TRBV5-1 with TRBJ1-3; D not resolved. This CDR3 comprises 13 residues. Germline CDR1 SGHRS, CDR2 YFSETQ. V dropped 0 bases and J dropped 4 bases, with 5 bases sitting between them. As DNA, the CDR3 is TGCGCCAGCAGCTTGGACTCCGGAAACACCATATATTTT. Its translation: CASSLDSGNTIYF.

The DNA for the CDR3 is TGTGCCAGCAGCAAAGCGCAAGGGGGCGGTGGCTACACCTTC. As protein: CASSKAQGGGGYTF. The chain employs TRBV21-1 and TRBJ1-2; the table names TRBD1, a call not compared with the DNA. TRBV21-1 is termed a pseudogene. This CDR3 region has 14 residues.

The rearrangement joins TRBV5-6 to TRBJ2-5; no reliable D call. Germline V gene sequence: CDR1 SGHDT, CDR2 YYEEEE. Trimming cost V 0 bases and J 5 bases, with 8 bases left between them. This CDR3 region has 13 residues. In nucleotides, the CDR3 is TGTGCCAGCAGCTTGGGAGGTGGGGAGACCCAGTACTTC. It specifies CASSLGGGETQYF.

This clone showed up just a few times. The chain joins TRBV2 to TRBJ2-7; 9 positions match TRBD2. CDR3 length: 13 residues. V was pared by 10 bases and J by 2 bases, with 6 bases of the junction left unmatched. Germline loops: CDR1 SNHLY, CDR2 FYNNEI. DNA for the CDR3: TGTGCCATCAGGACTAGCGTTACCTACGAGCAGTACTTC. Its protein product is CAIRTSVTYEQYF.

This clone showed up just once. The sample has other DNA sequences that encode this CDR3 too. This chain uses TRBV3-1 (or the pseudogene TRBV3-2) with TRBJ1-1; D is undetermined. The V end lost 4 bases, the J end lost 1 base, and 7 bases lay between the germline ends. CDR3 length equals 13 residues. From germline, CDR1 is LGHDT and CDR2 YNNKEL (reference sequence). The CDR3 nucleotides read TGTGCCAGCAGCCCCGCCGGGAACACTGAAGCTTTCTTT. This codes for CASSPAGNTEAFF.

The chain carries TRBV4-2 and TRBJ2-7; 9 bases are a match to TRBD2. The germline CDR1 and CDR2 sequences are LGHNA and YNFKEQ. This CDR3 comprises 14 residues. CDR3 in amino acids: CATGGAGGTYEQYF. The CDR3 bases are TGTGCTACTGGCGGCGCGGGGGGGACCTACGAGCAGTACTTC.

The V and J genes are TRBV20-1 and TRBJ1-2; D gene uncertain. CDR3 size: 11 residues. The germline V gene encodes CDR1 DFQATT and CDR2 SNEGSKA (reference sequence). Deletions cut 3 bases from V and 5 bases from J, with 7 bases between. DNA for the CDR3: TGCAGTGCTAGTGCAGATTATGGCTACACCTTC. It yields the protein CSASADYGYTF.

The rearrangement links TRBV5-1 to TRBJ2-7, with TRBD1 matching 7 bases. The length of the CDR3 is 15 residues. Trimming at V came to 0 bases and at J to 0 bases, leaving 3 bases not matched to a gene. The V gene's germline CDR1 is SGHRS and CDR2 YFSETQ. The CDR3 loop is CASSLVAGGSYEQYF. The CDR3 region has the DNA TGCGCCAGCAGCTTGGTCGCAGGGGGCTCCTACGAGCAGTACTTC.

The chain joins TRBV9 to TRBJ2-3, with TRBD2 identical over 10 bases. CDR3 length equals 15 residues. V was clipped by 6 bases and J by 5 bases; unmatched bases: 9. From germline, CDR1 is SGDLS and CDR2 YYNGEE. CDR3 sequence: CASTRGASGGDTQYF. CDR3 DNA: TGTGCCAGCACCAGAGGGGCTAGCGGGGGAGATACGCAGTATTTT.

Only one count was recorded for this clone. The chain combines TRBV3-1 (or the pseudogene TRBV3-2) with TRBJ1-1; possible D gene TRBD1, 5 bases. The CDR3 extends over 12 amino acids. Trimming left V 2 bases short and J 11 bases short, with 12 bases between. Germline-derived CDR1 and CDR2 are LGHDT and YNNKEL (reference sequence). The DNA for the CDR3 is TGTGCCAGCAGCCAACGCGACAGAGCCGCTTTCTTT. Translated: CASSQRDRAAFF.

In DNA, the CDR3 is TGCAGTGCTAGTAACCACGGGGGGGCCCCAGAGACCCAGTACTTC. Translated, it gives CSASNHGGAPETQYF. The rearrangement links TRBV20-1 to TRBJ2-5; the match to TRBD2 covers 8 bases. The CDR3 runs to 15 residues. J was trimmed by 4 bases and V by 3 bases; bases with no gene match: 10. Looked up from germline, CDR1 is DFQATT and CDR2 is SNEGSKA (reference sequence).

The V gene is TRBV27, the J gene TRBJ2-1, with 7 bases identical to TRBD2. V trimming: 3 bases; J trimming: 1 base; junction bases outside the gene matches: 0. The CDR3 runs 14 residues. Germline V gene sequence: CDR1 MNHEY, CDR2 SMNVEV (reference sequence). This chain's CDR3 is CASSLGGSYNEQFF. DNA for the CDR3: TGTGCCAGCAGTTTGGGGGGGTCCTACAATGAGCAGTTCTTC.

This clone occurred once. The chain recombines TRBV2 with TRBJ1-6; possible D gene TRBD1, 6 bases. Germline V CDR1 and CDR2: SNHLY, FYNNEI. This CDR3 contains 13 residues. Trimming left V 6 bases short and J 8 bases short, with 11 bases between. CDR3 coding DNA: TGTGCCAGCAGAGGGACATGGGATTCACCCCTCCACTTT. Translation gives CASRGTWDSPLHF.

This chain links TRBV29-1 with TRBJ2-5; 10 bases align to TRBD2. V was clipped by 4 bases and J by 4 bases; unmatched bases: 6. Germline V gene lookup returns CDR1 SQVTM and CDR2 ANQGSEA. The length of the CDR3 is 14 residues. This chain's CDR3 is CSVVLAGARETQYF. CDR3 DNA: TGCAGCGTTGTGCTAGCGGGAGCAAGAGAGACCCAGTACTTC.

This rearrangement joins TRBV28 to TRBJ1-4; no clear D gene. The V gene lost 8 bases and the J gene lost 3 bases, with 16 bases spanning the gap. CDR1 is MDHEN, CDR2 SYDVKM, per germline. CDR3 size: 15 residues. The chain's CDR3 is CASLQSGMANEKLFF. As DNA, the CDR3 is TGTGCCAGCTTACAATCGGGGATGGCTAATGAAAAACTGTTTTTT.

The J gene is TRBJ1-1, the V gene TRBV10-3; D remains ambiguous. The germline V gene encodes CDR1 ENHRY and CDR2 SYGVKD. This CDR3 contains 13 residues. The germline V and J ends were trimmed by 7 bases and 4 bases, with 13 bases remaining between them. The CDR3 DNA follows: TGTGCCATCACAAGCGACGGAGCCACTGAAGCTTTCTTT. Its translation is CAITSDGATEAFF.

The CDR3 region is CASSPAGRGTGELFF. The CDR3 DNA is TGTGCCAGCAGCCCAGCCGGGAGGGGGACCGGGGAGCTGTTTTTT. The chain has TRBV9 and TRBJ2-2; 8 positions agree with TRBD2. There are 15 residues in the CDR3. V trimming: 4 bases; J trimming: 5 bases; junction bases outside the gene matches: 7. The germline gives CDR1 SGDLS, CDR2 YYNGEE.

This clone was counted once. J is TRBJ1-6 and V is TRBV5-1, with a tentative D call TRBD1 (6 bases). Germline V gives CDR1 SGHRS, CDR2 YFSETQ. The CDR3 is 14 residues long. V was cut by 0 bases and J by 10 bases, with 11 bases left in between. The CDR3 DNA follows: TGCGCCAGCAGCTTGGACAGGGAGGGCTCACCCCTCCACTTT. It encodes CASSLDREGSPLHF.